This T cell receptor beta chain was obtained from a study of blood T cell repertoires in COVID-19. Libraries were prepared by immunoSEQ multiplex PCR; TCRdb keeps only in-frame clonotypes and omits some of them. The data show 110,000 to 150,000 clones, around 87% seen once. This clonotype was obtained from a man aged 55 to 70 who had recovered from COVID-19. Sequencing was done on a sample of PBMCs or T cells enriched from blood (not recorded which).

The CDR3 sequence is CASSIQTGGWDTQYF. The CDR3 DNA sequence: TGTGCCAGTAGTATCCAGACAGGGGGTTGGGATACGCAGTATTTT. The genes are TRBV19 and TRBJ2-3, with 9 nucleotides matching TRBD1. Losses at the gene ends were 3 bases for V and 6 bases for J; bases not matched to a gene: 7. The CDR3 has 15 amino acids. Germline CDR1 LNHDA, CDR2 SQIVND (reference sequence).